The 20 T cell receptor beta chains in this list originate from one sample, sequenced in a study of OX40 agonist ivuxolimab in advanced cancers. Measured with immunoSEQ multiplex PCR; TCRdb has only the in-frame clones, and not every one. This sample has approximately 68,000 clones, with more than 75% found just once. The source was CD4+ or CD8+ T cells sorted from blood, collected in a trial of the OX40 agonist ivuxolimab. These receptors all stem from an adult with an advanced solid tumor such as melanoma, head and neck, liver or kidney cancer.

This clone was picked up a small number of times. The V and J genes are TRBV11-3 and TRBJ2-2, with TRBD2 identical over 10 bases. Germline V lookup: CDR1 SGHNT, CDR2 YENEEA. This CDR3 has 18 amino acids. Trimming took 8 bases from V and 3 from J; bases not matched to a gene: 15. The CDR3 DNA reads as TGTGCCAGCTCTTTAGGGGGCTGGACTAGCGGCCACACCGGGGAGCTGTTTTTT. Translated: CASSLGGWTSGHTGELFF.

The chain uses TRBV2 and TRBJ2-1; 9 bases are a match to TRBD2. Germline V lookup: CDR1 SNHLY, CDR2 FYNNEI. This CDR3 has 14 residues. V trimming: 7 bases; J trimming: 2 bases; junction bases outside the gene matches: 3. As DNA, the CDR3 is TGTGCCAGCAATAGCGGGGGCCCCTACAATGAGCAGTTCTTC. This sequence encodes CASNSGGPYNEQFF.

This chain connects TRBV11-3 to TRBJ2-3; the D gene is possibly TRBD2 (6 bases). The CDR3 runs to 13 residues. The germline gives CDR1 SGHNT, CDR2 YENEEA. V shed 5 bases and J shed 14 bases, with 20 bases lying between them. The CDR3 region has the DNA TGTGCCAGCAGCACTTCGGAGGCGGGATCTGTGTATTTT. Protein sequence: CASSTSEAGSVYF. The whole variable domain, remainder taken from reference TRBV11-3 and TRBJ2-3, is EAGVVQSPRYKIIEKKQPVAFWCNPISGHNTLYWYLQNLGQGPELLIRYENEEAVDDSQLPKDRFSAERLKGVDSTLKIQPAELGDSAVYLCASSTSEAGSVYFGPGTRLTVL.

The CDR3 here is CASLAGDISTYEQYF. CDR3 sequence (DNA): TGTGCCAGCCTGGCCGGGGACATCTCGACCTACGAGCAGTACTTC. This chain uses TRBV6-5 with TRBJ2-7; TRBD1 is a possible D gene (6 bases). The length of the CDR3 is 15 residues. Germline V CDR1 and CDR2: MNHEY, SVGAGI. Trimming shortened V by 8 bases and J by 2 bases, and 19 bases separated the two germline ends.

J is TRBJ2-1 and V is TRBV6-1; 12 nucleotides match TRBD2. V shed 3 bases, J shed 7 bases, and the junction held 1 base outside the gene matches. The CDR3 spans 14 residues. Germline loops: CDR1 MNHNS, CDR2 SASEGT. CDR3 sequence reads: CASSETSGRNEQFF. The CDR3 nucleotides are TGTGCCAGCAGTGAGACTAGCGGGAGAAATGAGCAGTTCTTC.

The J gene is TRBJ1-1, the V gene TRBV18; D call uncertain. Germline assignment: CDR1 KGHSH and CDR2 LQKENI. The CDR3 sequence is 15 residues long. With 2 bases removed from V and 1 base from J, the gap between germline ends came to 11 bases. CDR3 loop: CASSPSGGSNTEAFF. As DNA, the CDR3 is TGTGCCAGCTCACCATCGGGAGGTTCGAACACTGAAGCTTTCTTT.

The CDR3 reads CASRGLGYTF. DNA for the CDR3: TGTGCCAGCAGGGGACTAGGCTACACCTTC. The J gene is TRBJ1-2, the V gene TRBV28; maybe TRBD1 (5 bases). The CDR3 is 10 amino acids. V was pared by 6 bases and J by 8 bases, with 7 bases between. CDR1 and CDR2 from the germline V gene are MDHEN and SYDVKM.

This chain joins TRBV6-5 and TRBJ2-7; TRBD2 matches at 10 bases. The germline V gene has CDR1 MNHEY and CDR2 SVGAGI. This CDR3 has 14 amino acids. V dropped 5 bases and J dropped 6; count of bases not matched to a gene: 7. CDR3 sequence (DNA): TGTGCCAGCAGTCCTACTAGCGGGGTTGGCGAGCAGTACTTC. Amino acids: CASSPTSGVGEQYF.

V is TRBV27 and J is TRBJ2-2; no reliable D call. This CDR3 is built from 14 residues. V lost 5 bases to trimming and J lost 1 base, with 8 bases between them. Germline CDR1 and CDR2: MNHEY and SMNVEV (reference sequence). The CDR3 region is CASSPAWNTGELFF. The CDR3 DNA follows: TGTGCCAGCAGTCCAGCCTGGAACACCGGGGAGCTGTTTTTT.

This clone was seen just once. The chain carries TRBV6-1 and TRBJ2-3, with 7 nucleotides matching TRBD1. V was clipped by 4 bases and J by 4 bases; unmatched bases: 11. The CDR3 contains 16 residues. Germline CDR1 MNHNS, CDR2 SASEGT. CDR3 residues: CASSGSRDSSADTQYF. The CDR3 nucleotides are TGTGCCAGCAGTGGTTCCCGGGACAGCAGCGCAGATACGCAGTATTTT.

The CDR3: CASSLRDRGPQNTEAFF. DNA of the CDR3: TGCGCCAGCAGCTTGCGGGACAGGGGCCCGCAGAACACTGAAGCTTTCTTT. This chain links TRBV5-1 with TRBJ1-1, with 10 bases matching TRBD1. In germline, CDR1 is SGHRS, CDR2 YFSETQ. The CDR3 loop spans 17 amino acids. V gave up 1 base and J gave up 1 base; unmatched junction bases: 7. The complete variable domain, with remaining parts taken from reference TRBV5-1 and TRBJ1-1, reads KAGVTQTPRYLIKTRGQQVTLSCSPISGHRSVSWYQQTPGQGLQFLFEYFSETQRNKGNFPGRFSGRQFSNSRSEMNVSTLELGDSALYLCASSLRDRGPQNTEAFFGQGTRLTVV.

The genes are TRBV30 and TRBJ2-2, with D uncertain. The germline V and J ends were trimmed by 4 bases and 6 bases, with 12 bases remaining between them. The CDR3 extends over 13 amino acids. Germline V gives CDR1 GTSNPN, CDR2 SVGIG (reference sequence). Written as DNA, the CDR3 is TGTGCCTGGACCGTAAGAGGAGCCGGGGAGCTGTTTTTT. Translation: CAWTVRGAGELFF.

The rearrangement uses TRBV7-9 and TRBJ2-5; 7 bases match TRBD1. The germline CDR1 and CDR2 sequences are SEHNR and FQNEAQ (reference sequence). CDR3 size: 15 residues. V dropped 6 bases and J dropped 2; count of bases not matched to a gene: 9. The CDR3 sequence is CASSITSGQQETQYF. In DNA, the CDR3 is TGTGCCAGCAGTATAACCTCGGGACAGCAAGAGACCCAGTACTTC.

The J gene is TRBJ2-5, the V gene TRBV7-3, with 7 bases identical to TRBD2. This CDR3 has 15 amino acids. J lost 5 bases, V lost 5 bases, and 11 bases had no gene match. Germline CDR1 SGHTA, CDR2 FQGTGA. This CDR3 is CASSRLAGLQETQYF. CDR3 in DNA: TGTGCCAGCAGCCGATTGGCGGGACTACAGGAGACCCAGTACTTC.

The chain carries TRBV9 and TRBJ2-1, with D maybe TRBD2 (6 bases). The V gene lost 0 bases and the J gene lost 7 bases, with 17 bases spanning the gap. This CDR3 has 16 residues. The germline V gene has CDR1 SGDLS and CDR2 YYNGEE. The CDR3 loop is CASSVAPTGVLNEQFF. The CDR3 bases are TGTGCCAGCAGCGTAGCTCCAACGGGGGTCTTAAATGAGCAGTTCTTC. The variable domain in full, completed from reference TRBV9 and TRBJ2-1, reads DSGVTQTPKHLITATGQRVTLRCSPRSGDLSVYWYQQSLDQGLQFLIQYYNGEERAKGNILERFSAQQFPDLHSELNLSSLELGDSALYFCASSVAPTGVLNEQFFGPGTRLTVL.

V is TRBV2 and J is TRBJ2-5; D unclear. Trimming cost V 7 bases and J 5 bases, with 14 bases left between them. CDR1 and CDR2 (germline): SNHLY, FYNNEI. The CDR3 has 13 amino acids. DNA for the CDR3: TGTGCCAGCAAACGCGACGTTCGGGAGACCCAGTACTTC. Residues: CASKRDVRETQYF.

The gene calls are TRBV7-2 and TRBJ2-3; unclear D gene. Trimming stripped 4 bases from V and 4 bases from J, with 12 bases between. Germline CDR1 is SGHTA and CDR2 is FQGNSA. The CDR3 runs 14 residues. The CDR3 is CASSSHPRADTQYF. Here the CDR3 DNA reads TGTGCCAGCAGCTCACACCCTCGGGCAGATACGCAGTATTTT.

The V call is TRBV11-2, the J call TRBJ1-2; no clear D gene. V was trimmed by 0 bases and J by 4 bases, leaving 12 bases between them. From germline, CDR1 is SGHAT and CDR2 FQNNGV. The CDR3 is 15 residues long. DNA of the CDR3: TGTGCCAGCAGCTTAGACACGGCAGTCACCTATGGCTACACCTTC. This encodes CASSLDTAVTYGYTF.

The chain employs TRBV9 and TRBJ2-3; D unresolved. CDR1 and CDR2 from the germline V gene are SGDLS and YYNGEE. V lost 0 bases, J lost 3 bases, and 8 bases lay in between. The CDR3 has 14 residues. The CDR3 DNA follows: TGTGCCAGCAGCGTAGGGCTTGGGACAGATACGCAGTATTTT. Its translation: CASSVGLGTDTQYF.

V is TRBV28 and J is TRBJ1-5; D is possibly TRBD1 (6 bases). Trimming removed 10 bases from V and 6 bases from J, with 19 bases in between. CDR3 length: 14 residues. Germline CDR1 MDHEN, CDR2 SYDVKM. CDR3: CAIVTGSVSQPQHF. The CDR3 DNA reads as TGTGCCATCGTAACAGGGTCGGTCAGTCAGCCCCAGCATTTT.